This is a list of T cell receptor beta chains from one sample in a study of T-cell reconstitution after alpha-beta-depleted transplantation in children. TCRdb reanalysed the PCR reads using MiXCR and keeps one entry per CDR3 protein. The table has nearly 550,000 distinct CDR3 sequences, 18% seen once. Here the sequenced sample was PBMCs from the stem cell graft donor, taken from the stem cell graft. Receptor source: a human donor who donated a stem cell graft to a child with acute lymphoblastic leukemia. Each CDR3 is given with its conserved first and last residue. D genes are given only for firm matches. Some rows mark clone size as missing; the rest say once, few, many or name a class of expanded clone.

TRBJ2-2 - TRBV6-1 few TGTGCCAGCAGGCATAGGAGGTCGGGGACCGGGGAGCTGTTTTTT CASRHRRSGTGELFF
TRBJ1-2 TRBD1 TRBV5-1 - TGCGCCAGCAGCTTGGCCCCTGGGACAGATGGCTACACCTTC CASSLAPGTDGYTF
TRBJ2-1 TRBD1 TRBV6-2/TRBV6-3 - TGTGCCAGCAGTTCTCGGACAGGGGTATCTCCCTACAATGAGCAGTTCTTC CASSSRTGVSPYNEQFF
TRBJ1-1 TRBD1 TRBV27 few TGTGCCAGCAGTCCCTTACAGGGGCTACATAAATTGAACACTGAAGCTTTCTTT CASSPLQGLHKLNTEAFF
TRBJ2-3 - TRBV25-1 - TGTGCCAGCAGTGGGTACAGGGATTCAGATACGCAGTATTTT CASSGYRDSDTQYF
TRBJ1-1 - TRBV5-6 few TGTGCCAGCAGGACCGACAGCTCAGGGAGCAGAAACACTGAAGCTTTCTTT CASRTDSSGSRNTEAFF
TRBJ1-2 - TRBV12-3/TRBV12-4 - TGTGCCAGCAGCCCCGCGGGGCAGGCGATTGGCTACACCTTC CASSPAGQAIGYTF
TRBJ2-1 TRBD2 TRBV12-3/TRBV12-4 - TGTGCCAGCAGTTTAGGACTTTCGGGAGGGCCGGGCGAGCAGTTCTTC CASSLGLSGGPGEQFF
TRBJ2-3 - TRBV5-5 - TGTGCCAGGAGGGACTTCACAGATACGCAGTATTTT CARRDFTDTQYF
TRBJ2-2 - TRBV5-1 few TGCGCCAGCAGCCTACGGAGGGCCCCCACCGGGGAGCTGTTTTTT CASSLRRAPTGELFF
TRBJ1-1 - TRBV25-1 few TGTGCCAGCAGTGACAGGGGAGGAGGGAGGTCGTTAAACACTGAAGCTTTCTTT CASSDRGGGRSLNTEAFF
TRBJ2-7 - TRBV12-3/TRBV12-4 few TGTGCCAGCAGTTTTTCCCCTAACCCTTACGAGCAGTACTTC CASSFSPNPYEQYF
TRBJ1-6 TRBD1 TRBV4-1 few TGCGCCAGCAGCCAAGACTCGCAGGGGGCTTATTCACCCCTCCACTTT CASSQDSQGAYSPLHF
TRBJ1-6 - TRBV20-1 few TGCAGTGCTAGAGAATATATGGGCTACGATAATTCACCCCTCCACTTT CSAREYMGYDNSPLHF
TRBJ2-3 - TRBV11-2 few TGTGCCAGCAGCTATTCAGGGGCAGATACGCAGTATTTT CASSYSGADTQYF
TRBJ2-7 TRBD2 TRBV20-1 few TGCAGTGCTAGAACGGGAAGCGGGAGATGGGAGCAGTACTTC CSARTGSGRWEQYF
TRBJ2-3 TRBD2 TRBV12-3/TRBV12-4 few TGTGCCAGCAGCGGGGAGGGACTAGCGGGAGTAGATACGCAGTATTTT CASSGEGLAGVDTQYF
TRBJ2-7 - TRBV28 few TGTGCCAGCAGTTTACCCGGGGTGGCCTACGAGCAGTACTTC CASSLPGVAYEQYF
TRBJ2-7 TRBD2 TRBV10-3 few TGTGCCATCAGTGAGTCCGGGACTAACTACGAGCAGTACTTC CAISESGTNYEQYF
TRBJ1-1 - TRBV18 few TGTGCCAGCTCACCCTTACCCACATCGGAAGCTTTCTTT CASSPLPTSEAFF
TRBJ2-1 TRBD2 TRBV5-5 - TGTGCCAGCAGCTTGGGACTAGCGCGACCCCTCGGCGATGAGCAGTTCTTC CASSLGLARPLGDEQFF
TRBJ2-5 - TRBV14 many TGTGCCAGCAGCCAAGTTCGGTTCAGGACTATACAAGAGACCCAGTACTTC CASSQVRFRTIQETQYF
TRBJ1-5 - TRBV20-1 - TGCAGTGCTAGAGGGGACTGGGATCAGCCCCAGCATTTT CSARGDWDQPQHF
TRBJ1-6 - TRBV20-1 - TGCAGTGCAACTGCCCTTGGCGGCTCACCCCTCCACTTT CSATALGGSPLHF
TRBJ1-2 - TRBV18 - TGTGCCAGCTCACAAGAAAAACACCCGAACTATGGCTACACCTTC CASSQEKHPNYGYTF
TRBJ2-7 - TRBV12-3/TRBV12-4 - TGTGCCAGCAGTTACGGGTCTCCGACGGCCTACGAGCAGTACTTC CASSYGSPTAYEQYF
TRBJ2-1 TRBD2 TRBV29-1 - TGCAGCGCCCACGCGGGACTAGCGGGAGAGTGGGCCTACAATGAGCAGTTCTTC CSAHAGLAGEWAYNEQFF
TRBJ2-1 TRBD2 TRBV20-1 - TGCAGTGCTAGAGAATCGACTAGCGGGAGGGGCAATGAGCAGTTCTTC CSARESTSGRGNEQFF
TRBJ2-1 - TRBV7-3 few TGTGCCAGCAGCTTACCCGGTTCCCGAGGGAATGAGCAGTTCTTC CASSLPGSRGNEQFF
TRBJ2-2 TRBD2 TRBV9 - TGTGCCAGCAGCGTCGGGGGGCTAGCGGGAGGCCCACCTTCCTGGGAGCTGTTTTTT CASSVGGLAGGPPSWELFF
TRBJ2-1 - TRBV24-1 - TGTGCCACCAGTATGCCCGGGGAAAATGAGCAGTTCTTC CATSMPGENEQFF
TRBJ1-4 - TRBV7-9 - TGTGCCAGCAGCTTAGTCTCCCTCAATGAAAAACTGTTTTTT CASSLVSLNEKLFF
TRBJ2-7 TRBD2 TRBV27 few TGTGCCAGCAGTGCCGGGGGGACCACCTACGAGCAGTACTTC CASSAGGTTYEQYF
TRBJ1-2 - TRBV5-1 few TGCGCCAGCGAGAGGTGGTCCTATGGCTACACCTTC CASERWSYGYTF
TRBJ2-7 - TRBV2 few TGTGCCAGCAGTGCCACGTGGGGGACTGGTTACGAGCAGTACTTC CASSATWGTGYEQYF
TRBJ1-2 - TRBV29-1 few TGCAGCGTTGAGAACTCGTACTATGGCTACACCTTC CSVENSYYGYTF
TRBJ2-2 TRBD1 TRBV10-3 few TGTGCCATCAGTGAGTCTGGCAGGGGGCCCGGGGAGCTGTTTTTT CAISESGRGPGELFF
TRBJ2-6 - TRBV7-2 - TGTGCCAGCAGCTTAACAAGCTCTGGGGCCAACGTCCTGACTTTC CASSLTSSGANVLTF
TRBJ2-5 TRBD1 TRBV12-3/TRBV12-4 - TGTGCCAGTACCAGGACAGGGGGCCGGGAGACCCAGTACTTC CASTRTGGRETQYF
TRBJ2-5 TRBD2 TRBV4-1 - TGCGCCAGCAGCCGAGATAGCGGGAGAGAGACCCAGTACTTC CASSRDSGRETQYF
TRBJ1-1 TRBD1 TRBV3-1 few TGTGCCAGCAGCCCGACAGGGGGGGAGAACACTGAAGCTTTCTTT CASSPTGGENTEAFF
TRBJ2-5 - TRBV19 once TGTGCCAGCAATGCCTCACCGGCATCCAAGAAAACCCAGTACTTC CASNASPASKKTQYF
TRBJ2-7 - TRBV29-1 few TGCAGCGCCCGGGACAAACTTACAAACGAGCAGTACTTC CSARDKLTNEQYF
TRBJ1-2 TRBD1 TRBV4-1 - TGCGCCAGCAGCCCGCTTAGTGGACAGGGAAGCGGCTACACCTTC CASSPLSGQGSGYTF
TRBJ2-2 - TRBV4-1 many TGCGCCAGCGCTCACTCCACCGGGGAGCTGTTTTTT CASAHSTGELFF
TRBJ2-7 - TRBV3-1 few TGTGCCAGCAGCCAACCAACTTACCCCTACGAGCAGTACTTC CASSQPTYPYEQYF
TRBJ2-5 - TRBV15 few TGTGCCACCAGCGGGCTAGTATCAGAGACCCAGTACTTC CATSGLVSETQYF
TRBJ2-1 TRBD2 TRBV7-9 few TGTGCCAGCAGCTTAACTAGCGGGAGGGCCTGGAATGAGCAGTTCTTC CASSLTSGRAWNEQFF
TRBJ1-2 - TRBV27 - TGTGCCAGCAGTTTTAAGGGGGGCGGAAATGGCTACACCTTC CASSFKGGGNGYTF
TRBJ1-5 - TRBV4-1 few TGCGCCAGCAGGGCGAGGGACGACTCCCTCAATCAGCCCCAGCATTTT CASRARDDSLNQPQHF
TRBJ2-7 - TRBV5-1 few TGCGCCAGCAGCTTAGGCGTCCGTGACTACGAGCAGTACTTC CASSLGVRDYEQYF
TRBJ2-7 - TRBV29-1 many TGCAGCGTCCATTCCCCCGCTTGGCGGACCCTATCCTACGAGCAGTACTTC CSVHSPAWRTLSYEQYF